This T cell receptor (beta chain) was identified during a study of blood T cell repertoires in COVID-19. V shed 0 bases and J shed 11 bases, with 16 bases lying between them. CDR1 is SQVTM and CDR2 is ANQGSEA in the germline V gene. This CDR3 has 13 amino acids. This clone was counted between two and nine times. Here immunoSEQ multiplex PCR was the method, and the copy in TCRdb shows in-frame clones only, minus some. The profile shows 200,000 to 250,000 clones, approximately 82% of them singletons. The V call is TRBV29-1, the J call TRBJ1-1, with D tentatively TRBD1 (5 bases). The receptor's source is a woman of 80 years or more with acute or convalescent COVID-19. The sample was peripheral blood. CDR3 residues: CSVEEVILRGAFF. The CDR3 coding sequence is TGCAGCGTTGAAGAAGTCATACTCCGGGGGGCTTTCTTT.